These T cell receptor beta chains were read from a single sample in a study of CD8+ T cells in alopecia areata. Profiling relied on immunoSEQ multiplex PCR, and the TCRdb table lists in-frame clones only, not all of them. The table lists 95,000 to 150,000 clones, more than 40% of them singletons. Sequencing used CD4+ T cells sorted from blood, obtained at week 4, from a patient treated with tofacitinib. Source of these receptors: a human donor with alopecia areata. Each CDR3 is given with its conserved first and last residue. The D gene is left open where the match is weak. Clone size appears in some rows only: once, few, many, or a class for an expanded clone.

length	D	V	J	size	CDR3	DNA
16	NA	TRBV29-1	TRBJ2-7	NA	CSVESLDSGLSYEQYF	TGCAGCGTTGAATCATTGGACTCCGGGCTCTCCTACGAGCAGTACTTC
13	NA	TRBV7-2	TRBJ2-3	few	CASSLGSTDTQYF	TGTGCCAGCAGCCTCGGTAGCACAGATACGCAGTATTTT
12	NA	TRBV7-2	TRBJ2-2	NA	CASSPYTGELFF	TGTGCCAGCAGCCCTTACACCGGGGAGCTGTTTTTT
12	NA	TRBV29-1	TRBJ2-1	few	CSVDVIRSEQFF	TGCAGCGTTGATGTAATCCGCAGCGAGCAGTTCTTC
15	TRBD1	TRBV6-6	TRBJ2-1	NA	CASSPRQGRDNEQFF	TGTGCCAGCAGTCCTCGACAGGGAAGGGACAATGAGCAGTTCTTC
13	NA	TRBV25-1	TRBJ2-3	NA	CASSEAGWDTQYF	TGTGCCAGCAGCGAGGCTGGGTGGGATACGCAGTATTTT
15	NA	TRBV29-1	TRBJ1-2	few	CSVEESGAQRNGYTF	TGCAGCGTTGAAGAGTCAGGGGCGCAGCGGAATGGCTACACCTTC
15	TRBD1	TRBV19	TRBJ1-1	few	CASSSRTGGNTEAFF	TGTGCCAGTAGTTCGCGGACAGGCGGGAACACTGAAGCTTTCTTT
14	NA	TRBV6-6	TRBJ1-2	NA	CASSFGTEQDGYTF	TGTGCCAGCAGTTTTGGGACGGAGCAAGATGGCTACACCTTC
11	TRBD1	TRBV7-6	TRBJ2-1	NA	CATDRFGEQFF	TGTGCCACGGACAGGTTCGGGGAGCAGTTCTTC
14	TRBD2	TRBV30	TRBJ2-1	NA	CAWSGTSGGGQQFF	TGTGCCTGGTCCGGGACTAGCGGGGGGGGGCAGCAGTTCTTC
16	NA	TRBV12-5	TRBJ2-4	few	CASGLVLVPLGSIQYF	TGTGCTAGTGGTTTGGTACTGGTCCCCCTAGGTTCCATTCAGTACTTC
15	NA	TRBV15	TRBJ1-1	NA	CATSGRGVVKTEAFF	TGTGCCACCAGCGGACGGGGGGTGGTGAAGACTGAAGCTTTCTTT
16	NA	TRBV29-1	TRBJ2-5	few	CSVGSLAVFEGETQYF	TGCAGCGTTGGTTCGTTAGCGGTCTTTGAGGGGGAGACCCAGTACTTC
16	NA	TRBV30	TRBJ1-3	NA	CAWSERGRSSGNTIYF	TGTGCCTGGAGTGAACGGGGTCGTAGCTCTGGAAACACCATATATTTT
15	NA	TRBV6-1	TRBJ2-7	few	CASSEAPSAPYEQYF	TGTGCCAGCAGTGAAGCTCCTAGTGCCCCCTACGAGCAGTACTTC
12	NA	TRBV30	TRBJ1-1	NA	CAWREMNTEAFF	TGTGCCTGGAGAGAAATGAACACTGAAGCTTTCTTT
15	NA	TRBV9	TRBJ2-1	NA	CASSVLRERYNEQFF	TGTGCCAGCAGCGTACTACGGGAGAGATACAATGAGCAGTTCTTC
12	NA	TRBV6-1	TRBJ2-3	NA	CASSDRFSTQYF	TGTGCCAGCAGTGATCGGTTCAGTACGCAGTATTTT
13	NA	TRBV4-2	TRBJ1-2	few	CASSQDLNYGYTF	TGTGCCAGCAGCCAAGATTTGAACTATGGCTACACCTTC
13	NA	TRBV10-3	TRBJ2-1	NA	CAIRSGANDEQFF	TGTGCCATCAGATCGGGAGCCAACGATGAGCAGTTCTTC
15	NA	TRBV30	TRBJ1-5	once	CAWSGGGGGAQPQHF	TGTGCCTGGAGTGGCGGAGGTGGCGGGGCTCAGCCCCAGCATTTT
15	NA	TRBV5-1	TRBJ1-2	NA	CASSFGQTTNYGYTF	TGCGCCAGCAGCTTTGGGCAGACTACCAACTATGGCTACACCTTC
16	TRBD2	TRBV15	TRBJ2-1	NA	CATSREGTSVYNEQFF	TGTGCCACCAGCAGAGAGGGGACTAGCGTATACAATGAGCAGTTCTTC
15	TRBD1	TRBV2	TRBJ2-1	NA	CASSNHRDRDNEQFF	TGTGCCAGCAGTAATCACCGGGACAGGGACAATGAGCAGTTCTTC
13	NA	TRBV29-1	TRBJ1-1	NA	CSVEGRQNTEAFF	TGCAGCGTGGAGGGACGGCAGAACACTGAAGCTTTCTTT
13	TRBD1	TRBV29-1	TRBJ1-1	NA	CSVGQGTWTEAFF	TGCAGCGTGGGACAGGGGACGTGGACTGAAGCTTTCTTT
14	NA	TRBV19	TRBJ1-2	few	CASSIPGDLYGYTF	TGTGCCAGTAGTATCCCCGGGGACCTTTATGGCTACACCTTC
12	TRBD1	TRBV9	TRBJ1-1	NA	CASSADRGGAFF	TGTGCCAGCAGCGCGGACAGGGGTGGAGCTTTCTTT
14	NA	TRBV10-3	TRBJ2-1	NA	CAISAGVGPDEQFF	TGTGCCATCAGTGCGGGGGTAGGGCCTGATGAGCAGTTCTTC
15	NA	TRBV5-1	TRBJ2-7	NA	CASSLAQVSSYEQYF	TGCGCCAGCAGCTTGGCCCAGGTATCCTCCTACGAGCAGTACTTC
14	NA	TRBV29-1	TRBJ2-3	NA	CSAMGISITDTQYF	TGCAGCGCCATGGGGATTTCCATCACAGATACGCAGTATTTT